Sequencing of this T cell receptor beta chain was carried out in a study of blood T cell repertoires in COVID-19. Study at large: From the United States, Italy and Spain came samples of acute and convalescent COVID-19.

TCRdb's copy holds only in-frame clones and misses some; the assay was immunoSEQ multiplex PCR. The sample carries about 400,000 clones, around 90% recorded once. The germline gives CDR1 SEHNR, CDR2 FQNEAQ (reference sequence). The germline V and J ends were trimmed by 5 bases and 4 bases, with 11 bases remaining between them. This CDR3 is built from 14 residues. The sequence was collected from a woman aged 40 to 50 with acute COVID-19. The chain uses TRBV7-9 and TRBJ1-4; no firm D call. The specimen was PBMCs or T cells enriched from blood (not recorded which). Here the CDR3 reads CASSPGRDNEKLFF. Written as DNA, the CDR3 is TGTGCCAGCAGCCCGGGCCGGGATAATGAAAAACTGTTTTTT.